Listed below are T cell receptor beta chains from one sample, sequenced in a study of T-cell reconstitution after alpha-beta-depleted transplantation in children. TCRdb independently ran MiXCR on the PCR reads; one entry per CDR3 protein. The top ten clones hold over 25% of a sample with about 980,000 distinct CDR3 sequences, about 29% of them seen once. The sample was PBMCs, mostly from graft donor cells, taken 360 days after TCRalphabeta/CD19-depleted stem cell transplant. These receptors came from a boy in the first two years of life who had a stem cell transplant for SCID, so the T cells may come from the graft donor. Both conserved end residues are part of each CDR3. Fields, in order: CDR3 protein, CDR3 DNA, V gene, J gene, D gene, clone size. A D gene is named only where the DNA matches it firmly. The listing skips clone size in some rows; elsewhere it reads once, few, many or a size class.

CASGSTGGSIYNEQFF	TGTGCCTCAGGAAGCACGGGGGGCTCCATTTACAATGAGCAGTTCTTC	TRBV2	TRBJ2-1	.	few
CASSARAGAYNEQFF	TGTGCCAGCAGCGCCCGAGCCGGAGCCTACAATGAGCAGTTCTTC	TRBV7-9	TRBJ2-1	.	few
CASSLTGSTEAFF	TGTGCCAGCAGTCTCACGGGAAGCACTGAAGCTTTCTTT	TRBV7-2	TRBJ1-1	.	many
CSARDRTSRSSYEQYF	TGCAGTGCTAGAGATCGCACTAGTCGGAGCTCCTACGAGCAGTACTTC	TRBV20-1	TRBJ2-7	.	few
CSANGGTGETRETQYF	TGCAGCGCGAACGGGGGGACAGGGGAAACTAGAGAGACCCAGTACTTC	TRBV20-1	TRBJ2-5	TRBD1	.
CASSPKPGQGYNEQFF	TGTGCCAGCAGCCCGAAACCGGGACAGGGGTACAATGAGCAGTTCTTC	TRBV12-3/TRBV12-4	TRBJ2-1	TRBD1	many
CASSFGGRFARGREWYEQYF	TGTGCCAGCAGCTTTGGTGGGCGATTCGCCCGGGGAAGGGAATGGTACGAGCAGTACTTC	TRBV13	TRBJ2-7	.	few
CASSQVAGSATEAFF	TGCGCCAGCAGCCAAGTGGCAGGGTCGGCCACTGAAGCTTTCTTT	TRBV4-3	TRBJ1-1	.	few
CSVETRQGEAFF	TGCAGCGTTGAAACGAGGCAGGGCGAAGCTTTCTTT	TRBV29-1	TRBJ1-1	.	.
CSARAVRTGGQFF	TGCAGTGCTAGAGCGGTCAGGACAGGGGGGCAGTTCTTC	TRBV20-1	TRBJ2-1	TRBD1	.
CASSSGLASLDEQFF	TGTGCCAGCAGCTCCGGACTAGCCTCCTTGGATGAGCAGTTCTTC	TRBV4-2	TRBJ2-1	TRBD2	few
CASSLSTGGPSTGELFF	TGTGCCAGCAGCTTATCAACCGGGGGGCCGAGCACCGGGGAGCTGTTTTTT	TRBV7-3	TRBJ2-2	.	many